This TCR beta chain was recorded in a study of T cells in tumors after PD-1 blockade (dated by TCRdb to the late 2010s). Study-wide context: Patients were excluded if they had prior checkpoint blockade, use of systemic immunosuppressants, or recent radiotherapy or other anti-cancer therapy within 4 weeks. Peripheral blood samples averaged 113,528 TCR templates (range about 24,679-290,000) and 35,000 to 40,000 unique clonotypes. Paired single-cell RNA and TCR sequencing was done in the study on site-matched tumors from patients with BCC or SCC, both before and after anti-PD-1 therapy. A subset of patients also received ongoing daily vismodegib 150 mg during anti-PD-1 treatment. Bulk TCR sequencing was performed on about 10 peripheral blood samples from roughly five patients to compare blood and tumor clonotypes. Treatment consisted of either cemiplimab 350 mg every 2 weeks or pembrolizumab 200 mg every 3 weeks. RECIST version 1.1 was used to assess clinical response. Study-level results and caveats: The source of novel T cell clones was not identified, and lymphoid organs or rare unexpanded clones within the tumor or the tumor periphery could be included among the possible sources. About two fifths of tumor TCR clonotypes were detected in blood, and some novel exhausted tumor clones were observed in pre-treatment blood, which was taken as suggesting peripheral recruitment.

The germline V gene gives CDR1 as SGHRS and CDR2 as YFSETQ. Measured from the cysteine to the phenylalanine, the CDR3 is 14 residues long. Of the read, only the CDR3 DNA is kept; its 42 bases are in frame from base 1. The junction shows trimming of 4 bases on V and 0 bases on J, plus 11 bases between the germline ends. Concerning this clone: Its antigen is not yet known. Qualities for individual bases were not recorded, and no much larger clone is one base off.

Sample time point, as interpreted from the label and publication: after anti-PD-1 therapy. For bulk TCRbeta sequencing, genomic DNA was extracted from tumor biopsies or peripheral blood, and input amounts ranged from roughly 600 ng to 6,004 ng. Histologically proven advanced or metastatic basal or squamous cell carcinoma was present in all patients, all of whom were poor candidates for surgical resection. The basal cell carcinoma cohort comprised more than 10 patients, of whom several had bulk tumor TCR sequencing. The immunoSEQ platform was used for deep TCRbeta sequencing. As for the authors' bioinformatics: For further analysis, only productive rearrangements were exported out of the immunoSEQ Analyzer. Bulk TCRbeta clonotypes were assigned T cell phenotypes by matching to single-cell RNA+TCR-seq clones sharing the same TCRbeta sequence. Tumor enrichment of a clone was calculated by dividing the clone's tumor frequency by the clone's PBMC frequency, both taken from bulk TCR sequencing. GLIPH was used to sort TCRs into specificity groups, which are clusters of distinct TCRs that likely recognize common antigens through shared CDR3 motifs. TCRdb provides this immuneACCESS table in a form limited to in-frame rearrangements. Some clones are lacking; in checked studies, under half of them reflect an unresolved V gene, and why the rest are absent is not known. For V, J and clone size, that table is used; D and trimming come from the DNA. The sample yields about 25,000 clones; about 82% were counted once. About 12% of the sample lies in the top ten.

The origin of this receptor is a human donor with basal cell carcinoma. The source material was PBMCs, sampled after anti-PD-1 treatment. The chain employs TRBV5-1 and TRBJ2-7; possibly the D gene is TRBD1, per 5 matching bases. The nucleotide sequence is TGCGCCAGCAGCCAGACAGTGTCCTCCTACGAGCAGTACTTC. This sequence encodes CASSQTVSSYEQYF.